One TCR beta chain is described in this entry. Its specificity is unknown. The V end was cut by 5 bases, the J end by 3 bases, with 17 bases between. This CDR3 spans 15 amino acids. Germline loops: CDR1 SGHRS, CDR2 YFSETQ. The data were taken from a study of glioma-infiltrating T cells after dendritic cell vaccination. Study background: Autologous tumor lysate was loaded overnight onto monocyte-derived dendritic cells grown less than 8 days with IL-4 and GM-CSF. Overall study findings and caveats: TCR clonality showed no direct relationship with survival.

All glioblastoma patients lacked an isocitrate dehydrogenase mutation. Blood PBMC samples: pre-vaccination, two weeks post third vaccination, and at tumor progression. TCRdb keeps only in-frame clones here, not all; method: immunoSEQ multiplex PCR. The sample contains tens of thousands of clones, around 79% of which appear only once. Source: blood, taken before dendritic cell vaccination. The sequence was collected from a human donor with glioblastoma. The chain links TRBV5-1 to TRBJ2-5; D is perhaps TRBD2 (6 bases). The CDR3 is CASSRRAGSKETQYF. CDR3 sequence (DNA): TGCGCCAGCAGTCGGAGAGCGGGCTCAAAAGAGACCCAGTACTTC.